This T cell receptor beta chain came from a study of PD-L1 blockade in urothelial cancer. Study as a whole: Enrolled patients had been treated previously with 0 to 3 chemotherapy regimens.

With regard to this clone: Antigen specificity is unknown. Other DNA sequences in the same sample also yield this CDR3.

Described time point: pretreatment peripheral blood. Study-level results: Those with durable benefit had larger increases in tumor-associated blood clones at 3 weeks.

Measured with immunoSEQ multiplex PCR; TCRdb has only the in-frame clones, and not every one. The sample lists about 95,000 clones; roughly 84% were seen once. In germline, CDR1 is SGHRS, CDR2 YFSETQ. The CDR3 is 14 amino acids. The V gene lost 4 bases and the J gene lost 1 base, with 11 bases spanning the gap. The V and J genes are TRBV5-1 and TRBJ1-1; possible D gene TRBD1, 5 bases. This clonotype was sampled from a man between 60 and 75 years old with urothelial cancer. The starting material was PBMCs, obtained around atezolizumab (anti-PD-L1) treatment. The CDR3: CASSEGLQNTEAFF. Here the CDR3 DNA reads TGCGCCAGCAGCGAGGGACTACAGAACACTGAAGCTTTCTTT.